This TCR beta chain was profiled in a study of T cell repertoires in aging, cancer and after chemotherapy. Study background: Paired samples before and after chemotherapy came from glioblastoma patients receiving temozolomide-based therapy. General observations from the study: Median generation probability rose over the chemotherapy interval in each cancer cohort, suggesting rebound thymic output. Untreated cancer patients had significantly lower blood TCR diversity than age-matched healthy donors.

A mixed TRB-A/B primer pool amplified rearranged TRB by multiplex touch-down PCR. TCRdb processed the multiplex PCR reads anew with MiXCR; each CDR3 protein has one entry. The repertoire holds 3,500 to 4,500 distinct CDR3 sequences, with 64% as singletons. The template was genomic DNA from peripheral blood, not RNA. Worth noting for this clonotype: The antigen remains undetermined.

The V gene's germline CDR1 is MNHGY and CDR2 SAAAGT. The CDR3 length is 13 residues. V was pared by 8 bases and J by 10 bases, with 17 bases between. Input material: blood. The receptor was derived from a human donor with a solid tumor. The chain recombines TRBV6-8 with TRBJ1-4; D gene ambiguous. The CDR3 DNA is TGTGCCAGCGGAACGCGGCCAGGAGGAAAACTGTTTTTT. Translation gives CASGTRPGGKLFF.